Listed below are T cell receptor beta chains from one sample, sequenced in a study of blood T cell repertoires in COVID-19. The table came from immunoSEQ multiplex PCR; TCRdb's copy has only in-frame clones and leaves some out. This sample has about 62,000 clones, with 76% found just once. The sequencing input was peripheral blood. These receptors came from a woman aged 45-60 years with active or convalescent COVID-19. The CDR3 runs from the conserved cysteine through the conserved F or W. D genes are given only for firm matches. For some rows the clone size is stated as once, few or many, or as a class when expanded; others skip it.

clone size	D gene	V gene	CDR3 length	J gene	CDR3 protein	CDR3 DNA
NA	TRBD2	TRBV10-2	15	TRBJ2-1	CASRTLAGGPDEQFF	TGCGCCAGCCGAACCCTAGCGGGAGGGCCAGATGAGCAGTTCTTC
NA	TRBD2	TRBV7-3	18	TRBJ2-2	CASSMGLAGGSGTGELFF	TGTGCCAGCAGCATGGGACTAGCGGGAGGGTCGGGCACCGGGGAGCTGTTTTTT
NA	TRBD1	TRBV5-1	15	TRBJ1-1	CASSGNQGAHTEAFF	TGCGCCAGCAGCGGTAACCAGGGGGCGCATACTGAAGCTTTCTTT
NA	NA	TRBV29-1	13	TRBJ1-1	CSVEWLMNTEAFF	TGCAGCGTTGAGTGGCTCATGAACACTGAAGCTTTCTTT
few	NA	TRBV30	15	TRBJ1-2	CAWSPRPIANYGYTF	TGTGCCTGGAGTCCCCGCCCGATAGCTAACTATGGCTACACCTTC
NA	NA	TRBV7-2	15	TRBJ2-2	CASSPDYFASGELFF	TGTGCCAGCAGCCCGGACTACTTTGCGAGCGGGGAGCTGTTTTTT
NA	TRBD1	TRBV7-7	15	TRBJ2-7	CASSLFPGQSYEQYF	TGTGCTAGCAGCTTATTTCCGGGACAGTCCTACGAGCAGTACTTC
NA	NA	TRBV7-2	14	TRBJ2-7	CASSLRGGIHEQYF	TGTGCCAGCAGCTTGAGGGGGGGCATCCACGAGCAGTACTTC
few	TRBD1	TRBV11-1	13	TRBJ2-1	CASSIGGHNEQFF	TGTGCCAGCAGCATAGGGGGCCACAATGAGCAGTTCTTC
NA	NA	TRBV5-4	16	TRBJ1-1	CASSLGLEHINTEAFF	TGTGCCAGCAGCTTGGGCCTCGAACACATAAACACTGAAGCTTTCTTT
NA	TRBD2	TRBV19	14	TRBJ2-1	CASSLAGARNEQFF	TGTGCCAGTAGCCTAGCGGGAGCTCGCAATGAGCAGTTCTTC
NA	NA	TRBV6-5	16	TRBJ2-4	CASSYSYTVGKNIQYF	TGTGCCAGCAGTTACTCATACACAGTAGGCAAAAACATTCAGTACTTC
NA	TRBD1	TRBV9	15	TRBJ1-5	CASSAGQGAREPQHF	TGTGCCAGCAGCGCGGGACAGGGGGCGAGGGAGCCCCAGCATTTT
NA	TRBD2	TRBV7-8	16	TRBJ2-7	CASSLPHTSGSGEQYF	TGTGCCAGCAGCTTACCACATACTAGCGGGAGCGGCGAGCAGTACTTC
NA	NA	TRBV27	15	TRBJ1-1	CASSSPPGRVTEAFF	TGTGCCAGCAGTTCCCCCCCAGGGAGGGTAACTGAAGCTTTCTTT